A selection of T cell receptor beta chains follows, all from one sample in a study of T cell responses to AZD1222 COVID-19 vaccine. Produced via immunoSEQ multiplex PCR; TCRdb's table is partial and in-frame only. The sample lists roughly 130,000 clones, about 92% occurring once. The sequences come from peripheral blood, collected on day 0 of AZD1222 vaccination. Receptor source: an adult in good health. Both conserved end residues are trimmed from each CDR3.

TRBJ1-1 TRBV28 AGQRRNTEAF
TRBJ1-1 TRBV6-5 ASLIQGFEAF
TRBJ1-5 TRBV30 AWSVPPGEGGQPQH
TRBJ1-6 TRBV5-6 ASSRGQGSYNSPLH
TRBJ2-2 TRBV27 ASSSKSGELF
TRBJ1-5 TRBV7-8 ASSLDAGVGGQPQH
TRBJ1-2 TRBV28 ASSFRGIGYT
TRBJ2-7 TRBV13 ASSSLRSGEQY
TRBJ2-1 TRBV7-2 ASRAAGLGDNEQF
TRBJ1-1 TRBV9 ASSVGGREYTEAF
TRBJ2-7 TRBV7-9 ASSSPPVGGYEQY
TRBJ1-1 TRBV5-1 ASSLVLGARAEAF
TRBJ1-1 TRBV18 ASSSGRQVTEAF
TRBJ1-5 TRBV7-8 ASSLEVVRVRDNQPQH
TRBJ2-7 TRBV6-2/TRBV6-3 ASSSTGEAAEQY
TRBJ2-7 TRBV6-5 ASTSRRGAYEQY
TRBJ2-5 TRBV9 ASSVAYGETQY
TRBJ2-1 TRBV20-1 SASRVGGRVYNEQF
TRBJ1-6 TRBV28 ASSLGQGSPLH
TRBJ2-2 TRBV5-1 ASSLLYPPVELF
TRBJ2-1 TRBV18 ASSPQQAGDGYNEQF
TRBJ1-1 TRBV3-1/TRBV3-2 ASSQTGREAF
TRBJ1-5 TRBV5-5 ASSVTDSPSNQPQH
TRBJ2-7 TRBV5-6 ASSVRTGASYEQY
TRBJ2-1 TRBV6-5 ASRREMSNEQF
TRBJ1-5 TRBV27 ASSLRPPGGFYQPQH
TRBJ2-3 TRBV5-1 ASSLRTGGSTDTQY
TRBJ1-3 TRBV2 ASSEGPGSGNTIY
TRBJ1-2 TRBV29-1 SVELHTSNYGYT
TRBJ1-4 TRBV6-2/TRBV6-3 ASSYLGSATNEKLF
TRBJ1-1 TRBV30 AWSALYPTGATEAF
TRBJ2-1 TRBV5-6 ASSLGLQDEQF
TRBJ2-5 TRBV29-1 SVAPTSGILQETQY
TRBJ2-7 TRBV18 ASSPDSGSYEQY
TRBJ2-1 TRBV9 ASSAPGYNEQF
TRBJ2-7 TRBV28 ASSNRGAGEQY
TRBJ2-1 TRBV4-2 ASSQESGNWREQF
TRBJ2-7 TRBV6-5 ASSPGQGYYEQY
TRBJ1-2 TRBV19 ASSIEDRGRGKYGYT
TRBJ1-5 TRBV7-9 ASSSDRVGNQPQH
TRBJ1-5 TRBV6-5 ASRGSGDSNQPQH
TRBJ2-1 TRBV24-1 ATSDTRTETSRTGEQF
TRBJ2-1 TRBV9 ASSGPALASYNEQF
TRBJ1-1 TRBV29-1 SVQSGGGSEAF
TRBJ2-1 TRBV7-9 ASTESGLLTDYNEQF
TRBJ1-1 TRBV10-3 AISVTAGNEAF
TRBJ2-1 TRBV12-3/TRBV12-4 ASSLIARQQF
TRBJ1-6 TRBV6-5 ASFGKTGANSPLH
TRBJ1-1 TRBV12-3/TRBV12-4 ASSQTPGAEAF
TRBJ2-7 TRBV21-1 ASMFCPGPPWNEQY
TRBJ2-1 TRBV5-1 ASSLTAGVQGEQF